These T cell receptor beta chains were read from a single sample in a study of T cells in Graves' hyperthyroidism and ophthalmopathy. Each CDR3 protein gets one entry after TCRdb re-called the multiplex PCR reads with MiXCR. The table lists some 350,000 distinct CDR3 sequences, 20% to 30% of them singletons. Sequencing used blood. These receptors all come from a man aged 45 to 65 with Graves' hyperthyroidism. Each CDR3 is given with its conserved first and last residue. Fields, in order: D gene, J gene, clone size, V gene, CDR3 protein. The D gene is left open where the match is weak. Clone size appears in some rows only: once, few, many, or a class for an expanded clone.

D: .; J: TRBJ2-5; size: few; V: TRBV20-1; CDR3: CSARDVRDSQETQYF
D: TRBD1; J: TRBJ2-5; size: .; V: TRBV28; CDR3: CASSFKTGGFQETQYF
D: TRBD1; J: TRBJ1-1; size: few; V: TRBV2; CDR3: CASRDRGRRNTEAFF
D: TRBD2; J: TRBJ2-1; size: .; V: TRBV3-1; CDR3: CASSWGGSSYNEQFF
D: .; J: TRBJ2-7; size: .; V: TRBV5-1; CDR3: CASSLDGGGPSGEQYF
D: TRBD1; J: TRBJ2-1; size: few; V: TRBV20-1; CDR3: CSARDQRGPPFF
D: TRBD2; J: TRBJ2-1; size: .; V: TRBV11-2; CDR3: CASSSVAGPYNEQFF
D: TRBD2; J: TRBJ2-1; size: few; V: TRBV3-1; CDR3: CASSQGSAGGFNEQFF
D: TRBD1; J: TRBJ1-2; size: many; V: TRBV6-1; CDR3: CASSEFRGRGYGYTF
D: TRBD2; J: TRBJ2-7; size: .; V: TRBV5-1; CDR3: CASSPWTRTAYEQYF
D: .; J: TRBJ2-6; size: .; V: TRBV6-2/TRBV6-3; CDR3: CASSYGATGANVLTF
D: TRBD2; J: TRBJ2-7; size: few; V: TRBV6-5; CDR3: CASSYGLGGEQYF
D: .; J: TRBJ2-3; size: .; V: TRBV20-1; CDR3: CSAHGVDTQYF
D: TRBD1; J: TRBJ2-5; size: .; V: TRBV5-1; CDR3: CASSYDGTGQETQYF
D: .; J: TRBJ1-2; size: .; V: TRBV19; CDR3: CASSIPGYGYGYTF
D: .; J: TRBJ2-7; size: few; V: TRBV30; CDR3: CAWSPRRRVRGEQYF
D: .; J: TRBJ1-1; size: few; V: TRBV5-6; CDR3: CASSFGQSNTEAFF
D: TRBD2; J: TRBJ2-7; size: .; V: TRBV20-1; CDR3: CSANPRTSAYEQYF
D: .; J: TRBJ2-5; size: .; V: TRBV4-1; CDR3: CASSQGVGSHQETQYF
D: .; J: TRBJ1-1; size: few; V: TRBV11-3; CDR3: CASSMGPTNTEAFF
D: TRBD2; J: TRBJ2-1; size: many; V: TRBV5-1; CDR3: CASSLARLAGGDEQFF
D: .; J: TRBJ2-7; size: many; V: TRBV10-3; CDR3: CAISDFGGKNEQYF
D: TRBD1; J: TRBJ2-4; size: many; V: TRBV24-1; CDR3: CATSAAGQGTNIQYF
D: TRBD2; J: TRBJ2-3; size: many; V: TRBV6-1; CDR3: CASSMTSGRLTDTQYF
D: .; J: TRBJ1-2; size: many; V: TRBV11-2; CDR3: CASSLEHSRGYGYTF
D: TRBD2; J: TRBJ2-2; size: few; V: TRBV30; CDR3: CAWSGRASGELFF
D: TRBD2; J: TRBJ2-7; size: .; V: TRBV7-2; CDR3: CASSQAGQYEQYF
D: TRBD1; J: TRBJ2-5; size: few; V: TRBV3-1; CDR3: CASSYDIQGAKETQYF
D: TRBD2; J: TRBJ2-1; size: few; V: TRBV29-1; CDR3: CSSPGLAGGHNEQFF
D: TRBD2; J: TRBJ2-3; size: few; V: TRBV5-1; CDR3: CASRTSGKSTDTQYF
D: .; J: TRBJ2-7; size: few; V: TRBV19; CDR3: CASSPRASYEQYF
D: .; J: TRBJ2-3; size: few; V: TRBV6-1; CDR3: CASSMTDGGADTQYF
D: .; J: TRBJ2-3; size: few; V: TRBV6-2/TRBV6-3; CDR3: CASSFGSADTQYF
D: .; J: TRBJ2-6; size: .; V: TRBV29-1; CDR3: CSVEGPEGANVLTF
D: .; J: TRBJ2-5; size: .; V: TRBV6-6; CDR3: CASSYAAGRRETQYF
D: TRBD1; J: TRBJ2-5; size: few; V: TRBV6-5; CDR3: CASSYSNRGQETQYF
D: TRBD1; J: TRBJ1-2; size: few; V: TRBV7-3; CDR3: CASSYGQGHYGYTF
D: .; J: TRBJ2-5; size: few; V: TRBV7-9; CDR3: CASSPYGREETQYF
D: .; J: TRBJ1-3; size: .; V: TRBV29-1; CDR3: CSAVIDSGNTIYF
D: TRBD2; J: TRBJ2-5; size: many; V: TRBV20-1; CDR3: CSARDLAEETQYF
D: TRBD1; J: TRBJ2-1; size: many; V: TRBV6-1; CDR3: CASRVQGASSYNEQFF
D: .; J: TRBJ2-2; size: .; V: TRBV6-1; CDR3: CASSYAQGGTGELFF
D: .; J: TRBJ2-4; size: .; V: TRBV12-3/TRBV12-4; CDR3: CASSPHEGGKNIQYF
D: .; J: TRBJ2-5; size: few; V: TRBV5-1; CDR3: CASSPGDAETQYF
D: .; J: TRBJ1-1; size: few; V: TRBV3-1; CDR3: CASSRREPENTEAFF
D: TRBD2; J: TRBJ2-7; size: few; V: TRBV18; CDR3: CASSPSRGTSGSHEQYF
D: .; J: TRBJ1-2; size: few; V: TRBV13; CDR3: CASSGLANYGYTF
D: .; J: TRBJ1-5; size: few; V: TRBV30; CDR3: CAWSLGGAGQPQHF
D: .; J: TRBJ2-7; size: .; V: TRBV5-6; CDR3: CASSLALGPAEQYF
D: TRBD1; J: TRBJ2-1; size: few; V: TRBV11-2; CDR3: CASSLSTGTGGHEQFF
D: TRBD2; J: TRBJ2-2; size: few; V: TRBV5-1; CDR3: CASSFGLAGRAGGELFF
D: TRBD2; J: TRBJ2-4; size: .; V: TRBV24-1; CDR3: CATSDQGLAGTVAAKNIQYF
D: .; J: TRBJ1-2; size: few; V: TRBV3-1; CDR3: CASSQLGNGYTF
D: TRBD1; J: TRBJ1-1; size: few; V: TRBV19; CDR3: CASSVRGSLTNTEAFF
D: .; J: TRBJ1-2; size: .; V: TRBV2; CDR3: CASSELKSYGYTF
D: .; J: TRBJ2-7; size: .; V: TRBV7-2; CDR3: CASSLWWGTYEQYF